This T cell receptor beta chain was recorded in a study of OX40 agonist ivuxolimab in advanced cancers. About the research overall: Aged roughly 23 to 80 with a mean of about 63 years, they were 75% to 85% male.

Samples were taken at baseline and on day 1 of cycles 4 and 7. The CDR3 covers 16 residues. The trim removed 1 base at V and 0 bases at J, leaving 3 bases unmatched. CDR1 and CDR2 (germline): SGHDN, FVKESK. Produced via immunoSEQ multiplex PCR; TCRdb's table is partial and in-frame only. In the table there are roughly 140,000 clones, roughly 92% of which are singletons. A note on this clone: The antigen is unknown.

Study-level points and caveats: On average, a greater number of expanded clones characterised CD8+ T cells relative to CD4+.

This TCR derives from an adult with an advanced solid tumor such as melanoma, head and neck, liver or kidney cancer. Sample: CD4+ or CD8+ T cells sorted from blood, taken in a trial of the OX40 agonist ivuxolimab. This chain links TRBV14 with TRBJ1-1, with TRBD1 matching over 9 bases. CDR3 in amino acids: CASSQVWTGVNTEAFF. The CDR3 nucleotides read TGTGCCAGCAGCCAAGTATGGACAGGGGTGAACACTGAAGCTTTCTTT.